The 20 T cell receptor beta chains below all came from one sample that was sequenced in a study of technical replicates of blood from a few donors. The table came from immunoSEQ multiplex PCR; TCRdb's copy has only in-frame clones and leaves some out. The table shows approximately 94,000 clones, with 90% to 96% occurring only once. Specimen: T cells isolated from PBMCs. These receptors were obtained from a human donor in good health.

The rearrangement joins TRBV5-4 to TRBJ1-2; D gene unclear. With 1 base removed from V and 6 bases from J, the gap between germline ends came to 10 bases. The CDR3 is 13 residues long. Germline V lookup: CDR1 SGHNT, CDR2 YYREEE (reference sequence). CDR3 DNA sequence: TGTGCCAGCAGCTTGAACGCTCAGGATGGCTACACCTTC. Its protein is CASSLNAQDGYTF.

This sequence joins TRBV27 and TRBJ1-1; 9 bases map to TRBD1. The ends lost 6 bases at V and 4 bases at J; junction bases unmatched: 3. CDR3 size: 13 residues. The germline CDR1 and CDR2 sequences are MNHEY and SMNVEV (reference sequence). CDR3 protein: CASRWDRATEAFF. CDR3 DNA sequence: TGTGCCAGCAGATGGGACAGGGCCACTGAAGCTTTCTTT.

The V call is TRBV15, the J call TRBJ2-1; no clear D. The CDR3 covers 12 residues. The ends were cut back, 6 bases at V and 8 bases at J, with 11 bases in the middle. The germline V gene has CDR1 LNHNV and CDR2 YYDKDF (reference sequence). DNA of the CDR3: TGTGCCACCAGGCATACGGAGTATGAGCAGTTCTTC. It is translated as CATRHTEYEQFF.

The genes are TRBV7-9 and TRBJ2-1; 12 bases agree with TRBD2. The V gene end was trimmed by 4 bases and the J gene end by 4 bases; junction bases not matched to a gene: 2. The CDR3 runs to 15 residues. CDR1 and CDR2 from the germline V gene are SEHNR and FQNEAQ (reference sequence). The CDR3 spells CASSSGLAGYNEQFF. In nucleotides, the CDR3 is TGTGCCAGCAGCTCGGGACTAGCGGGTTACAATGAGCAGTTCTTC.

This sequence joins TRBV5-1 and TRBJ2-3, with TRBD2 identical over 7 bases. Germline CDR1 is SGHRS and CDR2 is YFSETQ. The CDR3 has 17 amino acids. Trimming cost V 7 bases and J 2 bases; bases outside gene matches: 16. CDR3 DNA: TGCGCCAGCGGACCGCTCGTAACGGGAGGAACCACAGATACGCAGTATTTT. As protein: CASGPLVTGGTTDTQYF.

This clone has just a few counts. J is TRBJ2-7 and V is TRBV2; no clear D. CDR3 size: 11 residues. Trimming took off 6 bases at V and 3 bases at J, with 6 bases between the two ends. Germline loops: CDR1 SNHLY, CDR2 FYNNEI. CDR3 DNA: TGTGCCAGCAGACAGATCTACGAGCAGTACTTC. Its translation: CASRQIYEQYF.

DNA of the CDR3: TGTGCCAGTAAGGGTCAGGGGAACACTGAAGCTTTCTTT. Protein: CASKGQGNTEAFF. V usage is TRBV19 and J usage is TRBJ1-1; possible D gene TRBD1, 5 bases. Per the germline V gene, CDR1 is LNHDA and CDR2 is SQIVND (reference sequence). Trimming shortened V by 7 bases and J by 1 base, and 10 bases separated the two germline ends. CDR3 size: 13 residues.

The chain uses TRBV29-1 and TRBJ1-1; TRBD1 is a possible D gene (5 bases). The CDR3 is made up of 15 amino acids. Trimming took 7 bases from V and 0 from J, leaving 18 bases between them. Germline lookup yields CDR1 SQVTM and CDR2 ANQGSEA. The CDR3 sequence is CSGSTVSRVNTEAFF. The CDR3, as DNA: TGCAGCGGTTCGACAGTGAGTAGAGTGAACACTGAAGCTTTCTTT. Complete variable domain (other parts from reference TRBV29-1 and TRBJ1-1): SAVISQKPSRDICQRGTSLTIQCQVDSQVTMMFWYRQQPGQSLTLIATANQGSEATYESGFVIDKFPISRPNLTFSTLTVSNMSPEDSSIYLCSGSTVSRVNTEAFFGQGTRLTVV.

In nucleotides, the CDR3 is TGTGCCAGCAGCGTAAATATCATTAGCTCCTACAATGAGCAGTTCTTC. Amino acid sequence: CASSVNIISSYNEQFF. This chain links TRBV9 with TRBJ2-1; no clear D. The length of the CDR3 is 16 residues. V was shortened by 1 base and J by 0 bases, with 11 bases between the two germline ends. The germline gives CDR1 SGDLS, CDR2 YYNGEE.

This rearrangement joins TRBV29-1 to TRBJ2-5; possible D gene TRBD2, 5 bases. V dropped 6 bases and J dropped 1 base, with 9 bases sitting between them. This CDR3 region has 12 residues. Germline lookup yields CDR1 SQVTM and CDR2 ANQGSEA. The CDR3 spells CSVGDFQETQYF. The CDR3, as DNA: TGCAGCGTGGGAGATTTCCAAGAGACCCAGTACTTC.

This chain joins TRBV7-3 and TRBJ1-1; a weak D match, TRBD1 (6 bases). CDR3 size: 14 residues. V lost 5 bases and J lost 2, with 12 bases in between. The germline gives CDR1 SGHTA, CDR2 FQGTGA. The CDR3 nucleotides read TGTGCCAGCAGCCTACAGGGCCTAAACACTGAAGCTTTCTTT. Amino acid sequence: CASSLQGLNTEAFF.

The rearrangement joins TRBV6-4 to TRBJ2-1, with 11 bases identical to TRBD2. Germline loops: CDR1 MRHNA, CDR2 SNTAGT. The V gene end was trimmed by 6 bases and the J gene end by 1 base; junction bases not matched to a gene: 8. This CDR3 comprises 17 residues. DNA of the CDR3: TGTGCCAGCAGCCACGGGACTAGCGGATTATCCTACAATGAGCAGTTCTTC. It yields the protein CASSHGTSGLSYNEQFF.

The chain joins TRBV7-9 to TRBJ2-1, with 7 bases aligning to TRBD1. The CDR3 loop spans 12 amino acids. The trim removed 3 bases at V and 10 bases at J, leaving 3 bases unmatched. In germline, CDR1 is SEHNR, CDR2 FQNEAQ (reference sequence). CDR3: CASSLTGNEQFF. The DNA for the CDR3 is TGTGCCAGCAGCTTGACAGGGAACGAGCAGTTCTTC.

The rearrangement links TRBV6-5 to TRBJ2-7; TRBD2 matches 11 bases. CDR1 is MNHEY, CDR2 SVGAGI, per germline. V was pared by 6 bases and J by 2 bases, with 6 bases of the junction left unmatched. The CDR3 covers 15 residues. The DNA for the CDR3 is TGTGCCAGCAGGGTAAGACTAGCGGGGACCTACGAGCAGTACTTC. This gives the protein CASRVRLAGTYEQYF.

The gene calls are TRBV7-8 and TRBJ2-1; 10 bases agree with TRBD2. With V trimmed by 8 bases and J by 8 bases, 12 bases remained unmatched. Germline V gene sequence: CDR1 SGHVS, CDR2 FQNEAQ. The CDR3 loop spans 15 amino acids. DNA of the CDR3: TGTGCCAGCGCTCTTAAAACTAGCGGGATCTATGAGCAGTTCTTC. The encoded protein is CASALKTSGIYEQFF.

This sequence joins TRBV29-1 and TRBJ2-6, with D tentatively TRBD1 (5 bases). The CDR3 runs 15 residues. Trimming removed 7 bases from V and 0 bases from J, with 13 bases in between. Germline assignment: CDR1 SQVTM and CDR2 ANQGSEA. In nucleotides, the CDR3 is TGCAGCGCCCGCGGAGACAGCTCTGGGGCCAACGTCCTGACTTTC. Translated: CSARGDSSGANVLTF.

This clone was seen a few times. The chain is built from TRBV7-2 and TRBJ2-7; tentative D call: TRBD1 (6 bases). Looked up from germline, CDR1 is SGHTA and CDR2 is FQGNSA. V shed 5 bases and J shed 5 bases, with 19 bases lying between them. The CDR3 length is 15 residues. The CDR3 DNA sequence: TGTGCCAGCAGCGTTAAACAGGGAACATTCCACGAGCAGTACTTC. This gives the protein CASSVKQGTFHEQYF.

The chain couples TRBV7-9 to TRBJ2-7, with 8 bases lining up with TRBD1. Unmatched junction bases numbered 14, after V lost 3 bases and J lost 4 bases. This CDR3 has 17 residues. Germline CDR1 and CDR2: SEHNR and FQNEAQ (reference sequence). For the CDR3, the DNA is TGTGCCAGCAGCTTGGTACCGGGACAGGCGTTTGTTTACGAGCAGTACTTC. Residues: CASSLVPGQAFVYEQYF.

This rearrangement joins TRBV6-1 to TRBJ2-7, with 9 bases matching TRBD2. CDR3 length: 16 residues. CDR1 and CDR2 from the germline V gene are MNHNS and SASEGT. V was clipped by 2 bases and J by 4 bases; unmatched bases: 9. The CDR3 DNA reads as TGTGCCAGCAGTGAAAAGGCGGGAGGGTTCAGATACGAGCAGTACTTC. This encodes CASSEKAGGFRYEQYF.

This clone was observed a single time. The chain uses TRBV19 and TRBJ2-1, with D possibly TRBD2 on 5 matching bases. Germline V lookup: CDR1 LNHDA, CDR2 SQIVND (reference sequence). Trimming stripped 3 bases from V and 0 bases from J, with 9 bases between. This CDR3 region has 15 residues. The CDR3 spells CASSILGSSYNEQFF. The CDR3 nucleotides are TGTGCCAGTAGTATTTTGGGGAGCTCCTACAATGAGCAGTTCTTC.